These T cell receptor beta chains were read from a single sample in a study of response to subunit inactivated influenza vaccine. TCRdb passed the RT-PCR reads through MiXCR, listing each CDR3 protein once. Among hundreds of thousands of distinct CDR3 sequences listed, about 25% were seen once. Sequences were derived from CD4+ T cells sorted from PBMCs, sampled less than 6 days after vaccination. The receptors come from a man in his forties or fifties who received an inactivated influenza vaccine. CDR3s include the opening cysteine and the closing phenylalanine or tryptophan. A D gene is named only where the DNA matches it firmly.

V: TRBV9
D: -
length: 13
J: TRBJ2-3
CDR3: CASSVVVTDTQYF

V: TRBV5-4
D: TRBD1
length: 15
J: TRBJ2-7
CDR3: CASSPDRGISYEQYF

V: TRBV20-1
D: TRBD1
length: 11
J: TRBJ1-1
CDR3: CRPTGGTEAFF

V: TRBV7-8
D: -
length: 16
J: TRBJ1-4
CDR3: CASSLRTDPTNEKLFF

V: TRBV6-2/TRBV6-3
D: TRBD2
length: 15
J: TRBJ2-1
CDR3: CAIRQFGGRRNEQFF

V: TRBV6-7
D: TRBD1
length: 17
J: TRBJ2-7
CDR3: CASSFRAGTGDSYEQYF

V: TRBV3-1
D: -
length: 12
J: TRBJ2-7
CDR3: CASSQAKAEKYF

V: TRBV2
D: TRBD1
length: 14
J: TRBJ1-2
CDR3: CASKPDREVGGYTF

V: TRBV7-8
D: -
length: 12
J: TRBJ2-1
CDR3: CASSQGNNEQFF

V: TRBV29-1
D: TRBD1
length: 13
J: TRBJ2-7
CDR3: CSVEGTGGYEQYF

V: TRBV7-9
D: -
length: 13
J: TRBJ1-3
CDR3: CASSFYSGNTIYF

V: TRBV5-1
D: -
length: 14
J: TRBJ2-3
CDR3: CASSLLSVGDTQYF

V: TRBV7-9
D: -
length: 12
J: TRBJ2-7
CDR3: CASSLNGDEQYF

V: TRBV24-1
D: TRBD1
length: 15
J: TRBJ2-5
CDR3: CATSDPRQGKETQYF

V: TRBV20-1
D: TRBD2
length: 15
J: TRBJ2-7
CDR3: CSASLGTSGTYEQYF

V: TRBV7-2
D: TRBD2
length: 15
J: TRBJ2-1
CDR3: CASSLGGRPYNEQFF

V: TRBV5-1
D: TRBD1
length: 13
J: TRBJ1-5
CDR3: CASSWQGDQPQHF

V: TRBV7-7
D: TRBD1
length: 14
J: TRBJ2-5
CDR3: CASSPSGGTETQYF

V: TRBV5-1
D: -
length: 12
J: TRBJ2-1
CDR3: CASSLAELGPFF

V: TRBV20-1
D: TRBD2
length: 17
J: TRBJ2-1
CDR3: CSARDPSGRFSYNEQFF

V: TRBV21-1
D: -
length: 20
J: TRBJ2-1
CDR3: CASSITDRDPTWFAYNEQFF

V: TRBV4-1
D: -
length: 14
J: TRBJ2-5
CDR3: CASSQEEGKMAQYF

V: TRBV7-2
D: -
length: 12
J: TRBJ1-2
CDR3: CASSQTSGGYTF

V: TRBV10-3
D: -
length: 13
J: TRBJ1-1
CDR3: CAISLPAKAEAFF

V: TRBV25-1
D: -
length: 13
J: TRBJ2-3
CDR3: CASSVSGLATQYF

V: TRBV10-2
D: TRBD1
length: 13
J: TRBJ1-6
CDR3: CASTDRADSPLHF

V: TRBV3-1
D: -
length: 17
J: TRBJ1-6
CDR3: CASSQAGRISYNSPLHF

V: TRBV12-3/TRBV12-4
D: -
length: 16
J: TRBJ2-3
CDR3: CASSLGDTRWADTQYF

V: TRBV20-1
D: TRBD1
length: 16
J: TRBJ1-4
CDR3: CSANNGDREVREKLFF

V: TRBV6-1
D: TRBD2
length: 16
J: TRBJ2-1
CDR3: CASSEPRLATYNEQFF

V: TRBV18
D: TRBD2
length: 15
J: TRBJ2-1
CDR3: CASSPPGTSGREQFF

V: TRBV10-3
D: -
length: 14
J: TRBJ2-5
CDR3: CAISDSGRSGAQYF

V: TRBV5-6
D: TRBD1
length: 15
J: TRBJ2-5
CDR3: CASTMTGGEQETQYF

V: TRBV20-1
D: TRBD2
length: 14
J: TRBJ2-7
CDR3: CSASSGTSGRAVYF

V: TRBV5-5
D: -
length: 15
J: TRBJ1-5
CDR3: CASSPDTGYNQPQHF

V: TRBV4-1
D: TRBD2
length: 18
J: TRBJ2-7
CDR3: CASSQAAFRAGGTYEQYF

V: TRBV7-2
D: -
length: 14
J: TRBJ1-1
CDR3: CASSSQGVRTEAFF

V: TRBV29-1
D: -
length: 15
J: TRBJ2-1
CDR3: CSVAPYGGEYNEQFF

V: TRBV7-7
D: -
length: 15
J: TRBJ2-2
CDR3: CASSLGLGSPKELFF

V: TRBV11-1
D: -
length: 13
J: TRBJ1-1
CDR3: CAVRRTRNTEAFF

V: TRBV29-1
D: -
length: 13
J: TRBJ1-1
CDR3: CSGYREVGTEAFF

V: TRBV7-8
D: TRBD1
length: 17
J: TRBJ2-1
CDR3: CASSEIVGDRAINEQFF

V: TRBV20-1
D: TRBD1
length: 15
J: TRBJ2-3
CDR3: CSASADRGSTDTQYF

V: TRBV5-1
D: TRBD1
length: 15
J: TRBJ2-2
CDR3: CASSPDRVGTGELFF

V: TRBV4-2
D: TRBD1
length: 16
J: TRBJ2-1
CDR3: CASSQAGTVSYNEQFF